The 20 T cell receptor beta chains below come from one sample, sequenced in a study of TIL therapy for anti-PD-1-resistant metastatic lung cancer (dated by TCRdb to the early 2020s). The time point label corresponds to: pre-treatment sample, taken before nivolumab and TIL therapy. TCR beta CDR3 regions were amplified from genomic DNA by bias-controlled multiplex PCR with the immunoSEQ v3 hsTCRB kit. In TCRdb, the immuneACCESS table is reduced to in-frame sequences with V and J assigned. These tables do not hold every clone; where another copy was compared, an unresolved V gene accounts for under half, and the others remain unexplained. Recorded for this sample are 40,000 to 60,000 clones; 70% to 85% of them occurred a single time. Of the sample, 4% to 5.5% is held by the ten largest clones. The specimen comprised blood, sampled at baseline. These receptors originate from a woman between 30 and 79 years old with non-small cell lung cancer.

The chain recombines TRBV7-2 with TRBJ2-5, with 8 bases fitting TRBD2. The CDR3 extends over 14 amino acids. CDR1 and CDR2 from the germline V gene are SGHTA and FQGNSA. With 4 bases clipped from V and 5 bases from J, the junction kept 6 bases outside the gene matches. The chain's CDR3 is CASSSIGGVETQYF. The CDR3 DNA reads as TGTGCCAGCAGCTCCATCGGGGGGGTGGAGACCCAGTACTTC.

The chain recombines TRBV7-9 with TRBJ2-1, with 13 nucleotides matching TRBD2. This CDR3 has 16 amino acids. The germline V gene has CDR1 SEHNR and CDR2 FQNEAQ (reference sequence). The trim removed 6 bases at V and 7 bases at J, leaving 9 bases unmatched. This CDR3 reads CASRRTSGSVWNEQFF. CDR3 sequence (DNA): TGTGCCAGCAGGCGGACTAGCGGGAGCGTATGGAATGAGCAGTTCTTC.

The chain employs TRBV7-2 and TRBJ1-2; no clear D gene. The germline V gene encodes CDR1 SGHTA and CDR2 FQGNSA. V was pared by 1 base and J by 6 bases, with 6 bases between. The CDR3 has 12 residues. The CDR3 here is CASSLVGDGYTF. CDR3 bases: TGTGCCAGCAGCTTAGTTGGGGATGGCTACACCTTC.

The DNA for the CDR3 is TGTGCCAGCAGCGTCGACTTGGATACGCAGTATTTT. Residues: CASSVDLDTQYF. This chain links TRBV5-8 with TRBJ2-3; D is unclear. Deletions cut 4 bases from V and 6 bases from J, with 9 bases between. This CDR3 region has 12 residues. The germline V gene has CDR1 SGHTS and CDR2 YDEGEE.

The CDR3 loop is CASSSPAQAGPTYF. CDR3 nucleotide sequence: TGTGCCAGCAGCTCCCCGGCGCAAGCGGGCCCGACGTACTTC. The gene calls are TRBV7-2 and TRBJ2-7; maybe TRBD2 (6 bases). The V gene lost 4 bases and the J gene lost 12 bases, with 22 bases spanning the gap. The CDR3 runs 14 residues. Germline CDR1 and CDR2: SGHTA and FQGNSA.

The V and J genes are TRBV5-8 and TRBJ1-6; D not resolved. Trimming left V 1 base short and J 3 bases short, with 8 bases between. The CDR3 contains 15 residues. The germline CDR1 and CDR2 sequences are SGHTS and YDEGEE. The CDR3 sequence is CASSLTSSYNSPLHF. The CDR3 DNA sequence: TGTGCCAGCAGCTTGACCTCAAGCTATAATTCACCCCTCCACTTT.

The CDR3: CASSSWPPDRVNEQYF. The DNA for the CDR3 is TGTGCCAGCAGTTCTTGGCCTCCCGACAGGGTAAACGAGCAGTACTTC. V is TRBV27 and J is TRBJ2-7; 7 nucleotides line up with TRBD1. Trimming took 4 bases from V and 5 from J; bases not matched to a gene: 14. The CDR3 is 16 residues long. Per germline, CDR1 MNHEY and CDR2 SMNVEV (reference sequence).

V and J are TRBV7-9 and TRBJ2-5, with D perhaps TRBD1 (7 bases). The CDR3 has 16 residues. Germline CDR1 reads SEHNR; CDR2 reads FQNEAQ (reference sequence). V was pared by 3 bases and J by 0 bases, with 14 bases between. Here the CDR3 DNA reads TGTGCCAGCAGCTTCTCAGGGGGGACAGACCAAGAGACCCAGTACTTC. Translation gives CASSFSGGTDQETQYF. Full variable domain (outside the CDR3, taken from reference TRBV7-9 and TRBJ2-5): DTGVSQNPRHKITKRGQNVTFRCDPISEHNRLYWYRQTLGQGPEFLTYFQNEAQLEKSRLLSDRFSAERPKGSFSTLEIQRTEQGDSAMYLCASSFSGGTDQETQYFGPGTRLLVL.

This chain uses TRBV4-2 with TRBJ2-1; TRBD2 agrees at 11 bases. This CDR3 is 20 amino acids long. Germline CDR1 LGHNA, CDR2 YNFKEQ. The V segment lost 0 bases and the J segment 1 base; nucleotides outside the gene matches: 11. The CDR3 DNA follows: TGTGCCAGCAGCCAAGACCTAACTAGCGGGAGAAGTTGGTCCTACAATGAGCAGTTCTTC. It translates to CASSQDLTSGRSWSYNEQFF.

The table lists this clone with a few counts. The genes are TRBV5-4 and TRBJ1-1; 8 nucleotides line up with TRBD1. In germline, CDR1 is SGHNT, CDR2 YYREEE (reference sequence). The CDR3 spans 15 residues. V shed 5 bases, J shed 5 bases, and the junction held 11 bases outside the gene matches. This CDR3 reads CASRDNRGVGTEAFF. In DNA form, the CDR3 reads TGTGCCAGCAGGGATAACAGGGGGGTAGGGACTGAAGCTTTCTTT.

This clone appeared once. V usage is TRBV5-1 and J usage is TRBJ2-5, with a weak D call TRBD2 (5 bases). V gave up 0 bases and J gave up 2 bases, with 11 bases separating them. Germline V gene lookup returns CDR1 SGHRS and CDR2 YFSETQ. The CDR3 runs to 15 residues. This CDR3 reads CASSLGTGIQETQYF. The CDR3 nucleotides are TGCGCCAGCAGCTTGGGGACGGGGATACAAGAGACCCAGTACTTC.

The chain combines TRBV9 with TRBJ2-3; D tentatively fits TRBD1 or TRBD2 (5 bases each). Germline CDR1 is SGDLS and CDR2 is YYNGEE. V was pared by 0 bases and J by 0 bases, with 5 bases between. This CDR3 contains 14 residues. The CDR3 here is CASSVGGSTDTQYF. The CDR3 DNA is TGTGCCAGCAGCGTAGGGGGGAGCACAGATACGCAGTATTTT. The whole variable domain, remainder taken from reference TRBV9 and TRBJ2-3, is DSGVTQTPKHLITATGQRVTLRCSPRSGDLSVYWYQQSLDQGLQFLIQYYNGEERAKGNILERFSAQQFPDLHSELNLSSLELGDSALYFCASSVGGSTDTQYFGPGTRLTVL.

DNA for the CDR3: TGTGCCAGCAGCCCCGACTCCTCGGGCACAGATACGCAGTATTTT. Amino acid sequence: CASSPDSSGTDTQYF. The rearrangement uses TRBV7-2 and TRBJ2-3, with D uncertain. Per the germline V gene, CDR1 is SGHTA and CDR2 is FQGNSA. Deletions cut 5 bases from V and 1 base from J, with 13 bases between. This CDR3 contains 15 residues. Filled out from reference TRBV7-2 and TRBJ2-3, the complete variable domain reads GAGVSQSPSNKVTEKGKDVELRCDPISGHTALYWYRQSLGQGLEFLIYFQGNSAPDKSGLPSDRFSAERTGGSVSTLTIQRTQQEDSAVYLCASSPDSSGTDTQYFGPGTRLTVL.

This chain joins TRBV18 and TRBJ2-7; D may be TRBD2 (5 bases). Germline CDR1 and CDR2: KGHSH and LQKENI. The CDR3 is made up of 13 amino acids. Trimming shortened V by 3 bases and J by 3 bases, and 9 bases separated the two germline ends. DNA of the CDR3: TGTGCCAGCTCACCCGGACTGGACTACGAGCAGTACTTC. Translation gives CASSPGLDYEQYF.

The V gene is TRBV4-1, the J gene TRBJ2-2; TRBD2 agrees at 12 bases. The length of the CDR3 is 17 residues. The junction had 7 bases not matched to a gene; V was cut back by 1 base and J by 7 bases. Germline lookup yields CDR1 MGHRA and CDR2 YSYEKL. CDR3 nucleotide sequence: TGCGCCAGCAGCCAAGCTGGACTAGCGGGACTGGTCGGGGAGCTGTTTTTT. This encodes CASSQAGLAGLVGELFF.

This sequence joins TRBV7-2 and TRBJ2-3; D unclear. V was shortened by 6 bases and J by 2 bases, with 6 bases between the two germline ends. Germline loops: CDR1 SGHTA, CDR2 FQGNSA. The CDR3 totals 12 residues. The chain's CDR3 is CASRANTDTQYF. The CDR3 bases are TGTGCCAGCAGGGCTAACACAGATACGCAGTATTTT.

This chain joins TRBV11-2 and TRBJ2-2; D is uncertain. Germline-derived CDR1 and CDR2 are SGHAT and FQNNGV. This CDR3 contains 14 residues. Trimming took 10 bases from V and 1 from J, leaving 13 bases between them. The CDR3 is CANSDAMNTGELFF. CDR3 in DNA: TGTGCCAACTCAGACGCTATGAACACCGGGGAGCTGTTTTTT.

This chain joins TRBV6-1 and TRBJ2-5; D may be TRBD2 (7 bases). Germline CDR1 is MNHNS and CDR2 is SASEGT. The length of the CDR3 is 12 residues. V lost 2 bases to trimming and J lost 9 bases, with 10 bases between them. The CDR3 bases are TGTGCCAGCAGTGAAACGCGGGGGCCCCAGTACTTC. Translating gives CASSETRGPQYF.

The chain is built from TRBV10-3 and TRBJ1-1; the D gene is possibly TRBD1 (6 bases). The V gene's germline CDR1 is ENHRY and CDR2 SYGVKD. This CDR3 is built from 16 residues. The V end lost 4 bases, the J end lost 1 base, and 16 bases lay between the germline ends. The CDR3 DNA reads as TGTGCCATCAGTGTAGGGGGAGGGGGATCGAACACTGAAGCTTTCTTT. It translates to CAISVGGGGSNTEAFF.

The V call is TRBV7-3, the J call TRBJ2-1, with TRBD2 matching over 15 bases. This CDR3 is 17 amino acids long. In germline, CDR1 is SGHTA, CDR2 FQGTGA. Unmatched junction bases numbered 8, after V lost 6 bases and J lost 5 bases. In DNA form, the CDR3 reads TGTGCCAGCAGTGGACTAGCGGGAGGGCCATGGGACAATGAGCAGTTCTTC. Encoded protein: CASSGLAGGPWDNEQFF.